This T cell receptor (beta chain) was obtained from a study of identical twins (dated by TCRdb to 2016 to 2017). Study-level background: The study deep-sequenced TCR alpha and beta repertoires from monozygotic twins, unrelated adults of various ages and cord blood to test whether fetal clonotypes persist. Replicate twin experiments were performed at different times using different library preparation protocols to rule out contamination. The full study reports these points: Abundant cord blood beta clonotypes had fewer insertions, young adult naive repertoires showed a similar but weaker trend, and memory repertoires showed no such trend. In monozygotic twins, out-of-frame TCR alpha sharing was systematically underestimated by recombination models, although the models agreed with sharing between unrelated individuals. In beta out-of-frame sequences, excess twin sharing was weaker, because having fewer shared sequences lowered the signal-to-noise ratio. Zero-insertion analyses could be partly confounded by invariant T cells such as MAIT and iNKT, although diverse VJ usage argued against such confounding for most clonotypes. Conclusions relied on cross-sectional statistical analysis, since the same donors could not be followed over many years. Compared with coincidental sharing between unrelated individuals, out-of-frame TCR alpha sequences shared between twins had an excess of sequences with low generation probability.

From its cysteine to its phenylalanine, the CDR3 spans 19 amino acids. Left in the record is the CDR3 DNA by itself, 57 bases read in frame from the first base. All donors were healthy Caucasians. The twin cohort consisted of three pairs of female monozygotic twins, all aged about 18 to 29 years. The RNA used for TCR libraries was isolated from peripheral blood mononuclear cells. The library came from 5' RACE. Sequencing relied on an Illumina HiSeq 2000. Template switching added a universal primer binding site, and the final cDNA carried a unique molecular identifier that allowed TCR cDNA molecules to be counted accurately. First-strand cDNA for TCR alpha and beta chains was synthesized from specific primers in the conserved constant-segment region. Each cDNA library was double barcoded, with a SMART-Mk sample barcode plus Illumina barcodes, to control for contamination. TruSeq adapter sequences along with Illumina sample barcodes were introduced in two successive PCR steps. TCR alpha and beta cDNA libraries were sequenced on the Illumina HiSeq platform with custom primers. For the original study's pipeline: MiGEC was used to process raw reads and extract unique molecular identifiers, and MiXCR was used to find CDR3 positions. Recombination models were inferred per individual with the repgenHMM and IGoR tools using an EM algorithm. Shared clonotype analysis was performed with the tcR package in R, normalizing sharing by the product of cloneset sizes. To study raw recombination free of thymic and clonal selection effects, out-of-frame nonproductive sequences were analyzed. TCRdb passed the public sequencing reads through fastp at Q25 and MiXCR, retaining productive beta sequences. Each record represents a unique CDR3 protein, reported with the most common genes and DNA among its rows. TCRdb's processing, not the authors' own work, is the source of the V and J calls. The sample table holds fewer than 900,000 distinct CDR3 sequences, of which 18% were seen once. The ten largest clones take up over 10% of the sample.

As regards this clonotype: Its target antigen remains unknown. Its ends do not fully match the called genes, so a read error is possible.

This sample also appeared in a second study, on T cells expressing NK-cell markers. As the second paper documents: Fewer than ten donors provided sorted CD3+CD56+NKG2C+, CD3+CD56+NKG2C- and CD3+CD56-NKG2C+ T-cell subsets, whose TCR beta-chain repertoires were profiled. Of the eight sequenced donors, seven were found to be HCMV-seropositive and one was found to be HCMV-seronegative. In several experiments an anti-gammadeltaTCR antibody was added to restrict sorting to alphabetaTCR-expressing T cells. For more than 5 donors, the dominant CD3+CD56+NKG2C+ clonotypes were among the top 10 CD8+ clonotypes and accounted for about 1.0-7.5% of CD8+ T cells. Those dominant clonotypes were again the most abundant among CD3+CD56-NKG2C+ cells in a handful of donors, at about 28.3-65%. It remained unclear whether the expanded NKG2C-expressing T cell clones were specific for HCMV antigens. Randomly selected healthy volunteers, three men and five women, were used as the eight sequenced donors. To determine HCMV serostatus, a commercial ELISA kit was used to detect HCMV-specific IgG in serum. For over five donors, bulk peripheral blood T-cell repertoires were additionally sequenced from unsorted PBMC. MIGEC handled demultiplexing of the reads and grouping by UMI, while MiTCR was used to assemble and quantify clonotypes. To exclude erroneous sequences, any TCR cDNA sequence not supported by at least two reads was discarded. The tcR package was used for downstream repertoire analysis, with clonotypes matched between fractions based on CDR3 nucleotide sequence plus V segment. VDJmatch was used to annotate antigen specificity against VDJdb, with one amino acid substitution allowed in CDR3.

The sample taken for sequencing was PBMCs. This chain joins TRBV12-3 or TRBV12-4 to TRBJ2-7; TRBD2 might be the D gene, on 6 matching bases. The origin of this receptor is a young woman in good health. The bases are TGTGCCAGCAGTTTATCGACTAGTTCCGATCCTCGCTCCTCCTACGAGCAGTATTTC. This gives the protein CASSLSTSSDPRSSYEQYF.